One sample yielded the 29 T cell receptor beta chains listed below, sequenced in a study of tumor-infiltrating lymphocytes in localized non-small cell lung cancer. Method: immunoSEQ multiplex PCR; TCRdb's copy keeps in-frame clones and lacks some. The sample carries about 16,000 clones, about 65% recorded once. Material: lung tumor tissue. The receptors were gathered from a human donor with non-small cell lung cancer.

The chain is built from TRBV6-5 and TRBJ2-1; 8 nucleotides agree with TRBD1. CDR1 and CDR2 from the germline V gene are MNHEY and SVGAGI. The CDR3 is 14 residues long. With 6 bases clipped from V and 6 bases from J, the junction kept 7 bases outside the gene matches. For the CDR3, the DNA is TGTGCCAGCAGCCAACCCGACAGGGGCAATGAGCAGTTCTTC. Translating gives CASSQPDRGNEQFF.

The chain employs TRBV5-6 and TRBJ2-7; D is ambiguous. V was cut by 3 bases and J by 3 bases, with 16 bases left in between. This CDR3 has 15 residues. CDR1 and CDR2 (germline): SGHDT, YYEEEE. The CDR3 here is CASSSPATSYYEQYF. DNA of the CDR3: TGTGCCAGCAGCTCTCCCGCGACTTCTTACTACGAGCAGTACTTC.

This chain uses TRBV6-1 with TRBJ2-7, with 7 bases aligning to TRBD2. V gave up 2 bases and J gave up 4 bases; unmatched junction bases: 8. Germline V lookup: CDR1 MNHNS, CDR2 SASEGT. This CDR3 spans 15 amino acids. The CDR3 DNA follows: TGTGCCAGCAGTGAAATTGTGGGAGGGCCATACGAGCAGTACTTC. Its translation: CASSEIVGGPYEQYF.

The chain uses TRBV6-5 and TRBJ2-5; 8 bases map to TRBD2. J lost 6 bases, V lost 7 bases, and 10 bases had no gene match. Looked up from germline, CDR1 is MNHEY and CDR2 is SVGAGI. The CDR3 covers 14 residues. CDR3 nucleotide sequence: TGTGCCAGCACAATGACCGGGGGGGAAAAGACCCAGTACTTC. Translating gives CASTMTGGEKTQYF.

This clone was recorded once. CDR3 residues: CASSLPRAGVTDTQYF. CDR3 DNA sequence: TGTGCCAGCAGCCTCCCCAGAGCGGGGGTCACAGATACGCAGTATTTT. V and J are TRBV7-9 and TRBJ2-3; the match to TRBD2 covers 8 bases. Germline V CDR1 and CDR2: SEHNR, FQNEAQ (reference sequence). V was clipped by 5 bases and J by 2 bases; unmatched bases: 9. The CDR3 is made up of 16 amino acids.

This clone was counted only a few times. CDR3 protein: CASRPGTSTEAFF. DNA for the CDR3: TGCGCCAGCAGACCCGGGACAAGCACTGAAGCTTTCTTT. The chain carries TRBV5-1 and TRBJ1-1, with D tentatively TRBD1 (6 bases). The CDR3 is 13 residues long. Germline CDR1 is SGHRS and CDR2 is YFSETQ. Deletions cut 5 bases from V and 4 bases from J, with 12 bases between.

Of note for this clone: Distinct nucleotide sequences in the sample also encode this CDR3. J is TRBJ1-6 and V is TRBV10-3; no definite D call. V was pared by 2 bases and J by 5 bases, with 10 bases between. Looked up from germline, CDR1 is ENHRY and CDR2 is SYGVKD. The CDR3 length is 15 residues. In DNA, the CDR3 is TGTGCCATCAGTGAGGCCTCGCGGGATAATTCACCCCTCCACTTT. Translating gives CAISEASRDNSPLHF.

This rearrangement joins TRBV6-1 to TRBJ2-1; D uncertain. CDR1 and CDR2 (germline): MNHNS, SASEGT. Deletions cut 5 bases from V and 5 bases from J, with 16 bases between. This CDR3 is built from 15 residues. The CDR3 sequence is CASSKDQMVNNEQFF. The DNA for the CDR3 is TGTGCCAGCAGTAAAGACCAAATGGTAAACAATGAGCAGTTCTTC.

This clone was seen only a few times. CDR3 in DNA: TGCGCCAGCAGTGACCAGAACACCGGGGAGCTGTTTTTT. Protein sequence: CASSDQNTGELFF. The V call is TRBV10-1, the J call TRBJ2-2; D is unresolved. The CDR3 consists of 13 residues. V was cut by 3 bases and J by 1 base, with 3 bases left in between. Germline loops: CDR1 WNHNN, CDR2 SYGVQD (reference sequence).

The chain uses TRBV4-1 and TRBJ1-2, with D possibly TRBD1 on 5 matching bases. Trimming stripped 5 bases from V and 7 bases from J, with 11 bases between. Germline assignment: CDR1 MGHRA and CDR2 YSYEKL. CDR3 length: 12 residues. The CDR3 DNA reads TGCGCCAGCAGCGGCCGGGACCTTGGCTACACCTTC. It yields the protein CASSGRDLGYTF.

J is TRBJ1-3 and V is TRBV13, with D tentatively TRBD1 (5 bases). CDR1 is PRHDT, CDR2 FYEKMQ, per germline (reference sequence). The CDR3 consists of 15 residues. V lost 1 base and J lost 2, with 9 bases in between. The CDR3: CASSLDSRAGNTIYF. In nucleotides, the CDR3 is TGTGCCAGCAGCTTAGATAGCAGGGCTGGAAACACCATATATTTT.

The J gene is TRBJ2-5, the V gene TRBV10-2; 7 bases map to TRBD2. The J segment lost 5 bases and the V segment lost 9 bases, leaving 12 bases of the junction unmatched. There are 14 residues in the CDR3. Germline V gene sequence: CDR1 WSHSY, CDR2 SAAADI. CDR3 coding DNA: TGCGCCAGTCAAGAGCCGGGGGGACTGGAGACCCAGTACTTC. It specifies CASQEPGGLETQYF.

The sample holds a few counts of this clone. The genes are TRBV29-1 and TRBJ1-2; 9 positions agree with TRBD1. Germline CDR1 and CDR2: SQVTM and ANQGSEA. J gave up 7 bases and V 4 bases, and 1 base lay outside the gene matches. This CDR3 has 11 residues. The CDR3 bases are TGCAGCGTTGCGGACAGGGGTGGCTACACCTTC. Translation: CSVADRGGYTF.

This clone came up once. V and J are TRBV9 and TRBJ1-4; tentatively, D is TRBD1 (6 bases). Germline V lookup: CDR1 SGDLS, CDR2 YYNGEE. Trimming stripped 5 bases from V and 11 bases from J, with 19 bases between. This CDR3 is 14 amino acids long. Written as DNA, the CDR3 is TGTGCCAGCAGAGCGGGACAAAACGAGGGGAAACTGTTTTTT. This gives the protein CASRAGQNEGKLFF.

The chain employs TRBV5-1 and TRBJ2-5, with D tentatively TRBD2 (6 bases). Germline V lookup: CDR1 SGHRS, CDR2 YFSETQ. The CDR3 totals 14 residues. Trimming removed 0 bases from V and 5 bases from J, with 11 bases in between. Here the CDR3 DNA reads TGCGCCAGCAGCTTGGCCGGTCGGGGGGAGACCCAGTACTTC. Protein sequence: CASSLAGRGETQYF.

CDR3 coding DNA: TGCGCCAGCAGCTTGGCTCAAGGGCGGCAGGGGACCGGGGAGCTGTTTTTT. This codes for CASSLAQGRQGTGELFF. The rearrangement joins TRBV5-1 to TRBJ2-2, with D maybe TRBD1 (6 bases). The CDR3 consists of 17 residues. Trimming removed 0 bases from V and 5 bases from J, with 17 bases in between. The germline gives CDR1 SGHRS, CDR2 YFSETQ.

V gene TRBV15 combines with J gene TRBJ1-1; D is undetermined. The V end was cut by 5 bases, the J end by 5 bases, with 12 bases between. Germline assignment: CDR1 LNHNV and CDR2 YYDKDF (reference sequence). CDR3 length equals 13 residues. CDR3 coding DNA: TGTGCCACCAGCTTGGGCCTAAGGACTGAAGCTTTCTTT. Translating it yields CATSLGLRTEAFF.

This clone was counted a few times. CDR3 bases: TGTGCCAGCAGTTATGGGTCGAACACTGAAGCTTTCTTT. This encodes CASSYGSNTEAFF. This chain uses TRBV6-5 with TRBJ1-1; D is unresolved. This CDR3 is 13 amino acids long. The V end lost 3 bases, the J end lost 1 base, and 6 bases lay between the germline ends. Germline V lookup: CDR1 MNHEY, CDR2 SVGAGI.

The DNA for the CDR3 is TGTGCCAGCAGCCTCAGCGGGGGCCACTACGAGCAGTACTTC. Translation gives CASSLSGGHYEQYF. The V gene is TRBV11-2, the J gene TRBJ2-7, with 8 positions matching TRBD2. The CDR3 extends over 14 amino acids. V was pared by 5 bases and J by 3 bases, with 6 bases of the junction left unmatched. Looked up from germline, CDR1 is SGHAT and CDR2 is FQNNGV.

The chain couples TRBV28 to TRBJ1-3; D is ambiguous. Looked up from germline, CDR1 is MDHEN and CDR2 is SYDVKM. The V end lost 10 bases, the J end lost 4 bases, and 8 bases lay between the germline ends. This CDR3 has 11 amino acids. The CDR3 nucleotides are TGTGCCACCCGGGTCGGAAACACCATATATTTT. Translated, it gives CATRVGNTIYF.

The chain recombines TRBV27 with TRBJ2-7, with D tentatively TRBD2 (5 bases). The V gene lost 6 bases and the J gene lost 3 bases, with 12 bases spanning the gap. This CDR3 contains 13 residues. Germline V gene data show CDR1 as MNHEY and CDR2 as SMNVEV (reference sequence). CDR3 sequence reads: CASRSGNLYEQYF. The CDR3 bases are TGTGCCAGCAGATCCGGGAACCTCTACGAGCAGTACTTC.

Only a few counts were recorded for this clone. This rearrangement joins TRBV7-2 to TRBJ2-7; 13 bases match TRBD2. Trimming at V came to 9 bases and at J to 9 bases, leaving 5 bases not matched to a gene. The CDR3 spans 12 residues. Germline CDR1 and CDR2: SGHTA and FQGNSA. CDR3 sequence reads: CASSRTSGGQYF. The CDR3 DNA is TGTGCCAGTTCGAGGACTAGCGGGGGGCAGTACTTC.

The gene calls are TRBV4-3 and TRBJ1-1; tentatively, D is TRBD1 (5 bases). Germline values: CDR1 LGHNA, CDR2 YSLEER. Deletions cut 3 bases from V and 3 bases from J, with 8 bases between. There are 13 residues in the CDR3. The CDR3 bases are TGCGCCAGCAGCCAGGGGACTTACACTGAAGCTTTCTTT. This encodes CASSQGTYTEAFF.

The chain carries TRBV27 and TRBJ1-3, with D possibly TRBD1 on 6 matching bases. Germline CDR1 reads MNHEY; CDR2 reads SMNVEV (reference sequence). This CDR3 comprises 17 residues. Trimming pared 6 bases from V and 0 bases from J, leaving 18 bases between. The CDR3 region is CASRIQGAPSSGNTIYF. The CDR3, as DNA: TGTGCCAGCAGAATACAGGGTGCGCCCAGCTCTGGAAACACCATATATTTT.

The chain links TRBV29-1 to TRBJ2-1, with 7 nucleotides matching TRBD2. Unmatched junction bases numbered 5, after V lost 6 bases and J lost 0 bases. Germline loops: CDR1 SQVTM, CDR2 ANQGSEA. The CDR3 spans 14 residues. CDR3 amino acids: CSVPSGRSYNEQFF. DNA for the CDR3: TGCAGCGTACCTAGCGGACGCTCCTACAATGAGCAGTTCTTC.

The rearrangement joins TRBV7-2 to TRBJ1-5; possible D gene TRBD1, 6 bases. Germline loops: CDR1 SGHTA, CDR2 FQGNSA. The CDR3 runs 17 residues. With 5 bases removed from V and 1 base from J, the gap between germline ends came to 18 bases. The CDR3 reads CASSRDKGVLSNQPQHF. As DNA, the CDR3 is TGTGCCAGCAGCCGCGACAAGGGGGTCCTAAGCAATCAGCCCCAGCATTTT. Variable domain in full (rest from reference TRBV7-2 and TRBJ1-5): GAGVSQSPSNKVTEKGKDVELRCDPISGHTALYWYRQSLGQGLEFLIYFQGNSAPDKSGLPSDRFSAERTGGSVSTLTIQRTQQEDSAVYLCASSRDKGVLSNQPQHFGDGTRLSIL.

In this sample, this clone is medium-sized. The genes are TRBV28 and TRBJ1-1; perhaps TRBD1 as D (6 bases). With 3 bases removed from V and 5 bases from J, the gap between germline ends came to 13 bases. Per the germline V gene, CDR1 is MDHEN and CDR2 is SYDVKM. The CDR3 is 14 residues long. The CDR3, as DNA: TGTGCCAGCAGTTTTGGGACACGTAGGACTGAAGCTTTCTTT. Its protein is CASSFGTRRTEAFF. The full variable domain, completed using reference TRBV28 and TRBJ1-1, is DVKVTQSSRYLVKRTGEKVFLECVQDMDHENMFWYRQDPGLGLRLIYFSYDVKMKEKGDIPEGYSVSREKKERFSLILESASTNQTSMYLCASSFGTRRTEAFFGQGTRLTVV.

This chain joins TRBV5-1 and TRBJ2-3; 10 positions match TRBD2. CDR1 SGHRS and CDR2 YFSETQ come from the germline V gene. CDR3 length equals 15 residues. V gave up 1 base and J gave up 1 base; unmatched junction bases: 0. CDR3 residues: CASSLTSGGTDTQYF. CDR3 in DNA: TGCGCCAGCAGCTTGACTAGCGGGGGCACAGATACGCAGTATTTT.

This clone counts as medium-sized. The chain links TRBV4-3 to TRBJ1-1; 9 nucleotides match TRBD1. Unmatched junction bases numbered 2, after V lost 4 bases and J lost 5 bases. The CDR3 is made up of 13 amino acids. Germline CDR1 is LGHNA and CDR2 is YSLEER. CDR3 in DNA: TGCGCCAGCAGCCGGACAGGGGATACTGAAGCTTTCTTT. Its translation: CASSRTGDTEAFF.